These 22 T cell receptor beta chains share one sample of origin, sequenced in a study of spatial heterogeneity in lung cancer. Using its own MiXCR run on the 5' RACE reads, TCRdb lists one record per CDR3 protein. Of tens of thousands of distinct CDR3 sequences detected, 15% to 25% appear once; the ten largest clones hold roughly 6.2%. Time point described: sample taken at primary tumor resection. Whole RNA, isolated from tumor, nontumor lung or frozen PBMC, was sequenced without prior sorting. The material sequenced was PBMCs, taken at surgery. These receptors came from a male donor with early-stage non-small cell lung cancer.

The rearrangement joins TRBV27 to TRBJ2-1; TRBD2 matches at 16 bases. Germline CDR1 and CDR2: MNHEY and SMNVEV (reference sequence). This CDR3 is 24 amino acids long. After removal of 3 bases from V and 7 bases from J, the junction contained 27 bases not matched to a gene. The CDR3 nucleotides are TGTGCCAGCAGTTTTAGGCTGGGACAGACCGGGACTAGCGGGAGGGCCTCGCATAAGAATGAGCAGTTCTTC. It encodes CASSFRLGQTGTSGRASHKNEQFF.

In nucleotides, the CDR3 is TGCGCCAGCAGCCGCGGCGGGGGGCGAGAGTACAATGAGCAGTTCTTC. It encodes CASSRGGGREYNEQFF. The chain has TRBV5-1 and TRBJ2-1; 8 positions match TRBD2. The germline gives CDR1 SGHRS, CDR2 YFSETQ. The CDR3 runs 16 residues. Unmatched junction bases numbered 10, after V lost 4 bases and J lost 4 bases.

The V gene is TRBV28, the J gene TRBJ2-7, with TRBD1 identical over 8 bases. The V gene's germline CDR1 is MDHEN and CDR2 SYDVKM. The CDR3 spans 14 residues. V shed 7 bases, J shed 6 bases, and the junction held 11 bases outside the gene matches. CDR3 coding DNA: TGTGCCAGCACTTTCCCCGACAGGGGCGGCGAGCAGTACTTC. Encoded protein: CASTFPDRGGEQYF.

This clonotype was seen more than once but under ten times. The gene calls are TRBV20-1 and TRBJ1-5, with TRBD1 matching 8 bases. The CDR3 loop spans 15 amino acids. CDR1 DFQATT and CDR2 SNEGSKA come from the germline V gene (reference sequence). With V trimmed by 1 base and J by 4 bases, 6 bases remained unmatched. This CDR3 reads CSARGGQGINQPQHF. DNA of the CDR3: TGCAGTGCTAGAGGCGGACAGGGAATAAATCAGCCCCAGCATTTT.

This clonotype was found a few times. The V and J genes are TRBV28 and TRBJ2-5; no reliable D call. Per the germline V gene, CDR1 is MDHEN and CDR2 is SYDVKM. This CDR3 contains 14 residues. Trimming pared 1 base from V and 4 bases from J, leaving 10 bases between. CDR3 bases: TGTGCCAGCAGTTTATATGGGGATGGAGAGACCCAGTACTTC. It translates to CASSLYGDGETQYF.

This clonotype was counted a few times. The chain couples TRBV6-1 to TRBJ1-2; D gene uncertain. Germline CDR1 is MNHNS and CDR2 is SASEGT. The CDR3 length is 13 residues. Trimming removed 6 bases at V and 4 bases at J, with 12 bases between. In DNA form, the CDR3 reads TGTGCCAGCAGGATTGACGGAAGCTATGGCTACACCTTC. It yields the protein CASRIDGSYGYTF.

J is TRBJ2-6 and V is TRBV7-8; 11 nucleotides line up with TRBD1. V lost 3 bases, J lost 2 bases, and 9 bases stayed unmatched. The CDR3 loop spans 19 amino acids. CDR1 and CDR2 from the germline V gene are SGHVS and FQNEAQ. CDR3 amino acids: CASSFIAGTGGAGANVLTF. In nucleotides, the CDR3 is TGTGCCAGCAGCTTCATTGCCGGGACAGGGGGAGCTGGGGCCAACGTCCTGACTTTC.

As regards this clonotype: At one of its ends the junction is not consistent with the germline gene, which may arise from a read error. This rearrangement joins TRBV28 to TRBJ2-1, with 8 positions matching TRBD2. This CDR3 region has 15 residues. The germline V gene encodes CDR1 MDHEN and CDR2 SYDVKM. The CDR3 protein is CVSGGSGEGYNEQFF. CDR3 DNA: TGTGTCAGCGGGGGCTCCGGGGAGGGTTACAATGAGCAGTTCTTC.

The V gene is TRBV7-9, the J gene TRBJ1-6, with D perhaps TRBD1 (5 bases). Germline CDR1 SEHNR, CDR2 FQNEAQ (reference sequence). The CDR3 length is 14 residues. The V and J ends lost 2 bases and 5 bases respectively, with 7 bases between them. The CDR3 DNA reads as TGTGCCAGCAGCTTACAGGGAAATAATTCACCCCTCCACTTT. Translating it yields CASSLQGNNSPLHF.

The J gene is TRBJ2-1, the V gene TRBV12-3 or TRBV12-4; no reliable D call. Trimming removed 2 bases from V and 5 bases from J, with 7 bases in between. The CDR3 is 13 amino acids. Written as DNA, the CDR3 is TGTGCCAGCAGTTTAAGAGTGGACAATGAGCAGTTCTTC. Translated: CASSLRVDNEQFF.

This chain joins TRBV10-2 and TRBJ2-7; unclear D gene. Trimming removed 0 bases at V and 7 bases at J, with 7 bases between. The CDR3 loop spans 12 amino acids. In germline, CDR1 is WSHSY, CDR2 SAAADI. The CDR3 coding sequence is TGCGCCAGCAGTGAGTCTCTTCTTGAGCAGTACTTC. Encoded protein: CASSESLLEQYF.

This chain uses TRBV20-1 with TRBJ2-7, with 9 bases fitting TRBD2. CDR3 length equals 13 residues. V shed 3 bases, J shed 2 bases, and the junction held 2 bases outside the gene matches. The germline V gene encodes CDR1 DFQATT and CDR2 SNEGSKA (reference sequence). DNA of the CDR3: TGCAGTGCTAGGGCGGGAGGGCCCTACGAGCAGTACTTC. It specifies CSARAGGPYEQYF.

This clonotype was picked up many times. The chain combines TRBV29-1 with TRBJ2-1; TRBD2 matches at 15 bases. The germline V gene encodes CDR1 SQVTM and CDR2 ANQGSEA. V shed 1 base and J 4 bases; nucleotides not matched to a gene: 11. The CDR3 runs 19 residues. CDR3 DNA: TGCAGCGTTGAAGCGTTTCCCGGGACTAGCGGGGGGCTTTACAATGAGCAGTTCTTC. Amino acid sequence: CSVEAFPGTSGGLYNEQFF.

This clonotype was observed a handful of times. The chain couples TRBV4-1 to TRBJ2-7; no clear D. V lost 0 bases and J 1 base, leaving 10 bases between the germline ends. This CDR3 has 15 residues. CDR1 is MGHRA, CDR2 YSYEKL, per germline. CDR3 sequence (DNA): TGCGCCAGCAGCCAAGAACCTAGTAGGTCCTACGAGCAGTACTTC. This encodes CASSQEPSRSYEQYF.

CDR3 nucleotide sequence: TGTGCCACCAGTGATCCGAAAGGCTCCTACAATGAGCAGTTCTTC. It codes for CATSDPKGSYNEQFF. The chain recombines TRBV24-1 with TRBJ2-1; D is unresolved. The CDR3 runs to 15 residues. Trimming left V 3 bases short and J 0 bases short, with 8 bases between. Germline V lookup: CDR1 KGHDR, CDR2 SFDVKD.

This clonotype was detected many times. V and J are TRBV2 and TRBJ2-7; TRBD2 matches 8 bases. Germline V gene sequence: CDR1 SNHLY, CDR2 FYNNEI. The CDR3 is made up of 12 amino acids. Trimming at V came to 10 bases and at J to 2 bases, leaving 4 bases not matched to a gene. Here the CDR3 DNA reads TGTGCCACCGGGGGGGGCCCCTACGAGCAGTACTTC. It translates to CATGGGPYEQYF.

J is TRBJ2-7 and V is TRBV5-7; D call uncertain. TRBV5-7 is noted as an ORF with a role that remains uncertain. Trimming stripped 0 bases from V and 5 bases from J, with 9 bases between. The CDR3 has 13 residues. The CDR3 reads CASSLDRRDEQYF. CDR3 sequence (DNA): TGTGCCAGCAGCTTGGACCGGCGAGACGAGCAGTACTTC.

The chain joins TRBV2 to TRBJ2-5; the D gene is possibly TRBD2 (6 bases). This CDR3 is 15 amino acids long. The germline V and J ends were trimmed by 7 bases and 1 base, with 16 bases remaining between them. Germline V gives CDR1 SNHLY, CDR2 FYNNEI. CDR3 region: CASTASGRFQETQYF. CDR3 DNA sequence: TGTGCCAGCACGGCCAGCGGGCGCTTCCAAGAGACCCAGTACTTC.

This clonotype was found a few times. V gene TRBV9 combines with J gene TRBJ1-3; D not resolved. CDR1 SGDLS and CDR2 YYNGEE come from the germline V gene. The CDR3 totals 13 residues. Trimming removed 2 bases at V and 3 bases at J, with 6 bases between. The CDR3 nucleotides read TGTGCCAGCAGCGTGGATTTTGGAAACACCATATATTTT. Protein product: CASSVDFGNTIYF.

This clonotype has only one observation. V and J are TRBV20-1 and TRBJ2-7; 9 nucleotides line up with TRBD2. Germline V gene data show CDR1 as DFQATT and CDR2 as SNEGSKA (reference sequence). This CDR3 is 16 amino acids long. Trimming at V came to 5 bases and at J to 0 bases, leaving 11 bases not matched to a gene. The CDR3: CSARPGSGRHSYEQYF. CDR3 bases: TGCAGTGCTCGGCCTGGAAGCGGGAGGCACTCCTACGAGCAGTACTTC.

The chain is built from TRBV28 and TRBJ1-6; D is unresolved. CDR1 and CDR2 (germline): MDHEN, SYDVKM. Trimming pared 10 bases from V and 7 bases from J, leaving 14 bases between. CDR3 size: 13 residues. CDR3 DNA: TGTGCCACGTCGGATGGGATAAATTCACCCCTCCACTTT. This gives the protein CATSDGINSPLHF.

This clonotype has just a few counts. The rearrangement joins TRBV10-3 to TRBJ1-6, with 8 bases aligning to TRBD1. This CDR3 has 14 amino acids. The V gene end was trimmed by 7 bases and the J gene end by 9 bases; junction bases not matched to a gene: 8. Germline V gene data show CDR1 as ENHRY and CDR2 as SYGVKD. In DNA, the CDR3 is TGTGCCATCAACGAGCAGGGGGCACTTTCACCCCTCCACTTT. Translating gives CAINEQGALSPLHF.